The subject of this entry is one T cell receptor (beta chain). Its antigen is undetermined. The CDR3 is 16 amino acids. Germline loops: CDR1 LNHNV, CDR2 YYDKDF (reference sequence). J lost 2 bases, V lost 3 bases, and 10 bases had no gene match. These data are taken from a study of graft-versus-host responses after intestinal transplantation. Study-wide background: Induction using anti-thymocyte globulin, followed by tacrolimus and steroids for around 3 years, was given to all recipients.

Some clones are missing from TCRdb's copy, which holds only in-frame ones; the method was immunoSEQ multiplex PCR. This sample has 90,000 to 150,000 clones, with roughly 96% found just once. The rearrangement joins TRBV15 to TRBJ2-7; 7 bases agree with TRBD2. The source is a human donor who received an intestinal transplant. This sample comprised unstimulated CD8+ T cells sorted from spleen or lymph node cells, obtained before intestinal transplant. The CDR3 is CATSRDPGRETYEQYF. The CDR3 coding sequence is TGTGCCACCAGCAGGGACCCAGGGAGGGAGACCTACGAGCAGTACTTC.